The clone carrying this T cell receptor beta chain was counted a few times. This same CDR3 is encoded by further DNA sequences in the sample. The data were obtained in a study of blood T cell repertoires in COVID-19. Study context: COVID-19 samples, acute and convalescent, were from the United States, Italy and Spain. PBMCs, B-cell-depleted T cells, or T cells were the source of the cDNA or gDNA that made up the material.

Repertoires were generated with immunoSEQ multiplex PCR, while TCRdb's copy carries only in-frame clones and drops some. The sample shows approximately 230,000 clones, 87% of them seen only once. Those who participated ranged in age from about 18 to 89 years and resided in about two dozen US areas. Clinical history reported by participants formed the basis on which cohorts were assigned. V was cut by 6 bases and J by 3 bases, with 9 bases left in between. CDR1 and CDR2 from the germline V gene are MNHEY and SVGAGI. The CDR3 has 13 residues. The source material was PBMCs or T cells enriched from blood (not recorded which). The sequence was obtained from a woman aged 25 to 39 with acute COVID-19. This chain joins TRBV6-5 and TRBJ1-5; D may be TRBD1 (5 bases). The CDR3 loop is CASRGGSNQPQHF. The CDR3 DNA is TGTGCCAGCAGGGGGGGTTCCAATCAGCCCCAGCATTTT.